A selection of T cell receptor beta chains follows, all from one sample in a study of blood T cell repertoires in COVID-19. Some clones are missing from TCRdb's copy, which holds only in-frame ones; the method was immunoSEQ multiplex PCR. The sample contains under 200,000 clones, approximately 86% of which appear only once. Sequencing was performed on peripheral blood. These receptors originate from a man between 60 and 75 years old with COVID-19, enrolled during active disease. CDR3s include the opening cysteine and the closing phenylalanine or tryptophan. The order of the fields is J gene, V gene, clone size, D gene, CDR3 DNA, CDR3 protein. D genes are given only for firm matches. Clone size is given for some rows only: seen once, a few or many times, or a class if the clone is expanded.

J gene: TRBJ1-3
V gene: TRBV14
clone size: -
D gene: -
CDR3 DNA: TGTGCCAGCAGCCAAGATAGAGGAAACACCATATATTTT
CDR3 protein: CASSQDRGNTIYF

J gene: TRBJ2-7
V gene: TRBV3-1/TRBV3-2
clone size: few
D gene: TRBD2
CDR3 DNA: TGTGCCAGCAGTTCTCTAGCGGGAGGCGAGCAGTACTTC
CDR3 protein: CASSSLAGGEQYF

J gene: TRBJ1-1
V gene: TRBV27
clone size: -
D gene: TRBD1
CDR3 DNA: TGTGCCAGCAGTTTAAGACAGGGTGAAGCTTTCTTT
CDR3 protein: CASSLRQGEAFF

J gene: TRBJ2-3
V gene: TRBV6-5
clone size: -
D gene: -
CDR3 DNA: TGTGCCAGCAGTTACGCCCCTAGCACCAGCACAGATACGCAGTATTTT
CDR3 protein: CASSYAPSTSTDTQYF

J gene: TRBJ1-1
V gene: TRBV3-1/TRBV3-2
clone size: few
D gene: -
CDR3 DNA: TGTGCCAGCAGCCAAGATTGGTCTAGAGGAGCTTTCTTT
CDR3 protein: CASSQDWSRGAFF

J gene: TRBJ1-1
V gene: TRBV5-1
clone size: -
D gene: -
CDR3 DNA: TGCGCCAGCAGCTTGGCCGGGGGGGCGAACACTGAAGCTTTCTTT
CDR3 protein: CASSLAGGANTEAFF

J gene: TRBJ1-4
V gene: TRBV19
clone size: -
D gene: -
CDR3 DNA: TGTGCCAGTAGTCCACTCCAGGGCAGAGCAAAGGAAAAACTGTTTTTT
CDR3 protein: CASSPLQGRAKEKLFF

J gene: TRBJ2-3
V gene: TRBV5-1
clone size: -
D gene: -
CDR3 DNA: TGCGCCAGCAGCTTGGCCCGGTCGTCCGGAGAATCCACAGATACGCAGTATTTT
CDR3 protein: CASSLARSSGESTDTQYF

J gene: TRBJ2-2
V gene: TRBV30
clone size: -
D gene: -
CDR3 DNA: TGTGCCGCCGACATCCGCCCCGGGGAGCTGTTTTTT
CDR3 protein: CAADIRPGELFF

J gene: TRBJ2-2
V gene: TRBV2
clone size: few
D gene: TRBD1
CDR3 DNA: TGTGCCAGCAGTCGGCAGGGGGCGTCCGGGGAGCTGTTTTTT
CDR3 protein: CASSRQGASGELFF

J gene: TRBJ2-3
V gene: TRBV5-3
clone size: -
D gene: TRBD2
CDR3 DNA: TGTGCCAGAAGCTTGACTAGCGGGAGGTACACAGATACGCAGTATTTT
CDR3 protein: CARSLTSGRYTDTQYF

J gene: TRBJ1-2
V gene: TRBV7-2
clone size: -
D gene: -
CDR3 DNA: TGTGCCAGCAGCGGTCAGGGCTCGGAGGGCTACACCTTC
CDR3 protein: CASSGQGSEGYTF

J gene: TRBJ2-7
V gene: TRBV7-3
clone size: -
D gene: TRBD2
CDR3 DNA: TGTGCCAGCAGCTTGGGACTAGCAGGTTACGAGCAGTACTTC
CDR3 protein: CASSLGLAGYEQYF

J gene: TRBJ1-5
V gene: TRBV3-1/TRBV3-2
clone size: -
D gene: -
CDR3 DNA: TGTGCCAGCAGTCCTCAGGGGACTAGCAATCAGCCCCAGCATTTT
CDR3 protein: CASSPQGTSNQPQHF

J gene: TRBJ2-7
V gene: TRBV6-1
clone size: -
D gene: TRBD2
CDR3 DNA: TGTGCCAGCAGTGGTCGGACTAGCGGGAGACTCTACGAGCAGTACTTC
CDR3 protein: CASSGRTSGRLYEQYF

J gene: TRBJ1-6
V gene: TRBV9
clone size: -
D gene: -
CDR3 DNA: TGTGCCAGCAGCTCCCGGTGGGGGGTGGGCTCACCCCTCCACTTT
CDR3 protein: CASSSRWGVGSPLHF

J gene: TRBJ2-3
V gene: TRBV7-2
clone size: -
D gene: -
CDR3 DNA: TGTGCCAGCAGCCCAGGCACAGATACGCAGTATTTT
CDR3 protein: CASSPGTDTQYF

J gene: TRBJ2-7
V gene: TRBV5-4
clone size: -
D gene: -
CDR3 DNA: TGTGCCAGCAGCTTGGGGGCGGGGAAGAGCTCCTACGAGCAGTACTTC
CDR3 protein: CASSLGAGKSSYEQYF

J gene: TRBJ1-6
V gene: TRBV7-9
clone size: -
D gene: -
CDR3 DNA: TGTGCCAGCAGCCCTGACAGGAATAATTCACCCCTCCACTTT
CDR3 protein: CASSPDRNNSPLHF

J gene: TRBJ1-1
V gene: TRBV6-5
clone size: -
D gene: TRBD1
CDR3 DNA: TGTGCCAGCAATCCACAGGGGGCGCGGACTGAAGCTTTCTTT
CDR3 protein: CASNPQGARTEAFF

J gene: TRBJ2-7
V gene: TRBV30
clone size: -
D gene: TRBD1
CDR3 DNA: TGTGCCTGGAGTCCGGACAGGGGCAACGAGCAGTACTTC
CDR3 protein: CAWSPDRGNEQYF

J gene: TRBJ2-3
V gene: TRBV3-1/TRBV3-2
clone size: -
D gene: -
CDR3 DNA: TGTGCCAGCAGTATCAAAATGCCCGGTTTTAAAAATACGCAGTATTTT
CDR3 protein: CASSIKMPGFKNTQYF

J gene: TRBJ1-5
V gene: TRBV5-1
clone size: -
D gene: TRBD1
CDR3 DNA: TGCGCCAGCAGGACTCTTTGGACAGGGATTTTGTATAGCAATCAGCCCCAGCATTTT
CDR3 protein: CASRTLWTGILYSNQPQHF

J gene: TRBJ1-2
V gene: TRBV11-2
clone size: -
D gene: -
CDR3 DNA: TGTGCCAGCAGCTTAGACCAGGGGTACTATGGCTACACCTTC
CDR3 protein: CASSLDQGYYGYTF

J gene: TRBJ1-1
V gene: TRBV10-2
clone size: -
D gene: -
CDR3 DNA: TGCGCCAGCAGTATTATTAACACTGAAGCTTTCTTT
CDR3 protein: CASSIINTEAFF

J gene: TRBJ1-6
V gene: TRBV3-1/TRBV3-2
clone size: few
D gene: -
CDR3 DNA: TGTGCCAGCAGCCAAGTGAGGGATAATTCACCCCTCCACTTT
CDR3 protein: CASSQVRDNSPLHF

J gene: TRBJ2-1
V gene: TRBV18
clone size: once
D gene: TRBD2
CDR3 DNA: TGTGCCAGCTCACCACCGGGACTAGGGGTCTGGAATGAGCAGTTCTTC
CDR3 protein: CASSPPGLGVWNEQFF

J gene: TRBJ1-4
V gene: TRBV5-1
clone size: -
D gene: -
CDR3 DNA: TGCGCCAGCAGCCTGGGGGCTACAACTAATGAAAAACTGTTTTTT
CDR3 protein: CASSLGATTNEKLFF

J gene: TRBJ1-2
V gene: TRBV4-3
clone size: -
D gene: -
CDR3 DNA: TGCGCCAGCAGCCCGCGGACACCAACTAACTATGGCTACACCTTC
CDR3 protein: CASSPRTPTNYGYTF

J gene: TRBJ2-2
V gene: TRBV15
clone size: once
D gene: TRBD2
CDR3 DNA: TGTGCCACCAGCAGAGATCTGGCTAGCGGGAGGGCCCGGGGAACCGGGGAGCTGTTTTTT
CDR3 protein: CATSRDLASGRARGTGELFF

J gene: TRBJ1-2
V gene: TRBV3-1/TRBV3-2
clone size: once
D gene: -
CDR3 DNA: TGTGCCAGCAGCCCGCTCGGGGGGAGGACATATGGCTACACCTTC
CDR3 protein: CASSPLGGRTYGYTF

J gene: TRBJ1-5
V gene: TRBV4-1
clone size: once
D gene: -
CDR3 DNA: TGCGCCAGCAGCCAATTGGGGGGGAGAGGGGCTACAGGGAGCAATCAGCCCCAGCATTTT
CDR3 protein: CASSQLGGRGATGSNQPQHF

J gene: TRBJ1-2
V gene: TRBV15
clone size: -
D gene: -
CDR3 DNA: TGTGCCACCAGCAGGACGGTTTCTAGCTATGGCTACACCTTC
CDR3 protein: CATSRTVSSYGYTF

J gene: TRBJ1-2
V gene: TRBV19
clone size: -
D gene: TRBD1
CDR3 DNA: TGTGCCAGTAGTCTCCTACAGGGGGCAATCTATGGCTACACCTTC
CDR3 protein: CASSLLQGAIYGYTF

J gene: TRBJ1-5
V gene: TRBV12-3/TRBV12-4
clone size: -
D gene: -
CDR3 DNA: TGTGCCAGCAGTTACAGGGGCAATCAGCCCCAGCATTTT
CDR3 protein: CASSYRGNQPQHF

J gene: TRBJ1-2
V gene: TRBV6-5
clone size: once
D gene: -
CDR3 DNA: TGTGCCAGCAGCCTTAGGGGGGGCGCTAACTATGGCTACACCTTC
CDR3 protein: CASSLRGGANYGYTF

J gene: TRBJ2-7
V gene: TRBV18
clone size: few
D gene: -
CDR3 DNA: TGTGCCAGCTCACCTCGGGTCGAGCAGTACTTC
CDR3 protein: CASSPRVEQYF

J gene: TRBJ2-1
V gene: TRBV7-2
clone size: -
D gene: TRBD1
CDR3 DNA: TGTGCCAGCAACCGCGAGAAAGACAGGGGGATTTTGGATGAGCAGTTCTTC
CDR3 protein: CASNREKDRGILDEQFF

J gene: TRBJ2-5
V gene: TRBV10-3
clone size: -
D gene: TRBD1
CDR3 DNA: TGTGCCATCAGCTCCCAGAGGGGGCGAGGCCAAGAGACCCAGTACTTC
CDR3 protein: CAISSQRGRGQETQYF

J gene: TRBJ2-1
V gene: TRBV11-3
clone size: -
D gene: TRBD2
CDR3 DNA: TGTGCCAGCAGCTTAAACTTGGCGGGAGGGCCCAATGAGCAGTTCTTC
CDR3 protein: CASSLNLAGGPNEQFF

J gene: TRBJ2-7
V gene: TRBV18
clone size: -
D gene: TRBD1
CDR3 DNA: TGTGCCAGCTCACCACAGGGGGCCTGGGCGTACGAGCAGTACTTC
CDR3 protein: CASSPQGAWAYEQYF

J gene: TRBJ2-6
V gene: TRBV6-1
clone size: -
D gene: -
CDR3 DNA: TGTGCCAGCAGTGAAGAAGGACAGAGCTCTGGGGCCAACGTCCTGACTTTC
CDR3 protein: CASSEEGQSSGANVLTF

J gene: TRBJ1-1
V gene: TRBV18
clone size: -
D gene: -
CDR3 DNA: TGTGCCAGCTCACCACGTTGGGGGGAGAACACTGAAGCTTTCTTT
CDR3 protein: CASSPRWGENTEAFF

J gene: TRBJ1-2
V gene: TRBV2
clone size: once
D gene: TRBD1
CDR3 DNA: TGTGCCATTCACAGGGGTGTTTTGCGGGGCTACACCTTC
CDR3 protein: CAIHRGVLRGYTF

J gene: TRBJ1-3
V gene: TRBV30
clone size: few
D gene: TRBD1
CDR3 DNA: TGTGCCTGGAGTGGACAGGGGGGAACACCATTATATTTT
CDR3 protein: CAWSGQGGTPLYF

J gene: TRBJ1-1
V gene: TRBV5-1
clone size: -
D gene: -
CDR3 DNA: TGCGCCAGCAGCCCATTAGGACAGAACACTGAAGCTTTCTTT
CDR3 protein: CASSPLGQNTEAFF

J gene: TRBJ2-7
V gene: TRBV5-4
clone size: -
D gene: -
CDR3 DNA: TGTGCCAGCAGCTTGGTTGGGACTGTCTCTTCGCAGTACTTC
CDR3 protein: CASSLVGTVSSQYF

J gene: TRBJ1-1
V gene: TRBV11-2
clone size: -
D gene: -
CDR3 DNA: TGTGCCAGCAGCTTAGTTTGGCGGAGGACTGAAGCTTTCTTT
CDR3 protein: CASSLVWRRTEAFF